Listed here are 4 T cell receptor beta chains from one sample, sequenced in a study of blood T cells in healthy people across ages. Then a second PCR, running about 6 to 12 cycles, was carried out with a sample-barcoded 5' primer and a J-beta primer mix. TCRdb passed the 5' RACE reads through MiXCR, listing each CDR3 protein once. Among around 800,000 distinct CDR3 sequences, more than 25% were seen once, and the ten largest hold less than 3.5%. The sample was also linked to a second study, of T cells of mothers and their children.

What was sequenced was blood. Receptor source: a boy younger than 18 in good health.

The rearrangement links TRBV14 to TRBJ2-7, with 7 bases aligning to TRBD2. CDR3 length: 13 amino acids. CDR1 SGHDN and CDR2 FVKESK come from the germline V gene. V was clipped by 5 bases and J by 6 bases; unmatched bases: 7. The CDR3 reads CASSYQREGEQYF. The DNA of the CDR3 is TGTGCCAGCAGCTACCAAAGGGAGGGCGAGCAGTACTTC.

The V call is TRBV9, the J call TRBJ2-7; TRBD1 matches 8 bases. Losses at the gene ends were 3 bases for V and 2 bases for J; bases not matched to a gene: 7. This CDR3 is built from 15 residues. Per germline, CDR1 SGDLS and CDR2 YYNGEE. CDR3 sequence reads: CASSGGLDRAYEQYF. The CDR3 bases are TGTGCCAGCAGCGGAGGGTTGGACAGGGCCTACGAGCAGTACTTC.

This clonotype was counted a few times. The V gene is TRBV29-1, the J gene TRBJ2-7, with unresolved D. Trimming stripped 4 bases from V and 0 bases from J, with 7 bases between. The germline V gene has CDR1 SQVTM and CDR2 ANQGSEA. This CDR3 contains 12 residues. The CDR3 DNA follows: TGCAGCGTTGTCCTCCCCTCCTACGAGCAGTACTTC. Protein: CSVVLPSYEQYF.

The chain employs TRBV9 and TRBJ2-1, with D tentatively TRBD2 (6 bases). Trimming removed 0 bases at V and 5 bases at J, with 18 bases between. The germline V gene has CDR1 SGDLS and CDR2 YYNGEE. CDR3 length equals 17 residues. CDR3 protein: CASSVARASANDNEQFF. Here the CDR3 DNA reads TGTGCCAGCAGCGTAGCAAGAGCTAGCGCAAACGACAATGAGCAGTTCTTC. The complete variable domain, with remaining parts taken from reference TRBV9 and TRBJ2-1, reads DSGVTQTPKHLITATGQRVTLRCSPRSGDLSVYWYQQSLDQGLQFLIQYYNGEERAKGNILERFSAQQFPDLHSELNLSSLELGDSALYFCASSVARASANDNEQFFGPGTRLTVL.